This T cell receptor beta chain stems from a study of T cell responses to AZD1222 COVID-19 vaccine. Assay used: immunoSEQ multiplex PCR; TCRdb lists only in-frame clones, some missing. This table has 100,000 to 110,000 clones, over 90% appearing once. Of note for this clone: The antigen is not known.

General study findings and limits: Donor demographics were predominantly white British with a female majority; clonal diversity may be underestimated. Mapped onto spike, vaccine-associated CD4 TCRs spanned it and were dominant at 160-218 and 743-854.

Looked up from germline, CDR1 is MDHEN and CDR2 is SYDVKM. V shed 4 bases and J shed 4 bases, with 14 bases lying between them. This CDR3 is built from 15 residues. Sequencing was performed on peripheral blood, taken on day 0 of AZD1222 vaccination. The J gene is TRBJ1-3, the V gene TRBV28, with a weak D call TRBD1 (5 bases). This receptor was identified in an adult in good health. CDR3: CASSSPTRVGNTIYF. Here the CDR3 DNA reads TGTGCCAGCAGTTCTCCGACCAGGGTGGGAAACACCATATATTTT.